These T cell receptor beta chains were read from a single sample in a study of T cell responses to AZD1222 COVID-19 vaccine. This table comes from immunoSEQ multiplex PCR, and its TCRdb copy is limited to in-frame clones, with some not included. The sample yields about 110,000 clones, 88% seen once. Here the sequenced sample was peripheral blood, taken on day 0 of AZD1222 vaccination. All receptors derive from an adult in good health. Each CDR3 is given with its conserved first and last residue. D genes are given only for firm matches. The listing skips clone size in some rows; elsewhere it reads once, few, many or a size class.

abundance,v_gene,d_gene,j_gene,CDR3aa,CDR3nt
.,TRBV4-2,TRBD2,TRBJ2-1,CASSQGPSGPYNEQFF,TGTGCCAGCAGCCAAGGCCCTAGCGGGCCCTACAATGAGCAGTTCTTC
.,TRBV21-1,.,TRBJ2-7,CASSGRTADEQYF,TGTGCCAGCAGCGGCCGGACCGCGGACGAGCAGTACTTC
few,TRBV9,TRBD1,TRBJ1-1,CASSTTGDYTEAFF,TGTGCCAGCAGCACGACAGGGGATTACACTGAAGCTTTCTTT
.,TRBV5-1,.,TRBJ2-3,CASSSTRSTDTQYF,TGCGCCAGCAGTTCCACCAGGAGCACAGATACGCAGTATTTT
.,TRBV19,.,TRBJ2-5,CASSPRTGWRGHQETQYF,TGTGCCAGTAGTCCCCGGACAGGCTGGAGGGGACACCAAGAGACCCAGTACTTC
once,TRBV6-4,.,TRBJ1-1,CASRPGHPNTEAFF,TGTGCCAGCAGACCGGGACACCCGAACACTGAAGCTTTCTTT
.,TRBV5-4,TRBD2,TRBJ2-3,CASSPGLAGGSRGHRDTQYF,TGTGCCAGCAGCCCAGGACTAGCGGGGGGTTCACGGGGTCATAGAGATACGCAGTATTTT
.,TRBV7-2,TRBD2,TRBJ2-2,CASLREGQNTGELFF,TGTGCCAGTTTGCGGGAGGGTCAGAACACCGGGGAGCTGTTTTTT
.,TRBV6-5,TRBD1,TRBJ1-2,CASSYSTGGWDYGYTF,TGTGCCAGCAGTTACTCGACAGGGGGCTGGGACTATGGCTACACCTTC
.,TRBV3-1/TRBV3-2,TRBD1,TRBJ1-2,CASSQETGRYGYTF,TGTGCCAGCAGCCAAGAGACAGGGAGGTATGGCTACACCTTC
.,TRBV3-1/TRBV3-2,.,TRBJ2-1,CASSQVPGGNEQFF,TGTGCCAGCAGCCAAGTCCCAGGCGGCAATGAGCAGTTCTTC
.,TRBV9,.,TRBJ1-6,CASSVVGNSPLHF,TGTGCCAGCAGCGTAGTGGGGAATTCACCCCTCCACTTT
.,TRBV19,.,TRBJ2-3,CASSDRDKDTQYF,TGTGCCAGTAGTGACCGGGATAAGGATACGCAGTATTTT
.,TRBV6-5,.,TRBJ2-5,CASSRRAGETQYF,TGTGCCAGCAGCCGGCGGGCTGGGGAGACCCAGTACTTC
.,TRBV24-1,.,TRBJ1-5,CATSDSQPQPQHF,TGTGCCACCAGTGATTCCCAACCTCAGCCCCAGCATTTT
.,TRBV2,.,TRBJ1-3,CASSEARGRLSGNTIYF,TGTGCCAGCAGTGAAGCGCGGGGGAGACTCTCTGGAAACACCATATATTTT
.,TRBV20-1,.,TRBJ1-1,CSASPENTEAFF,TGCAGTGCTAGTCCCGAGAACACTGAAGCTTTCTTT
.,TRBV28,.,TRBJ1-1,CASSLLTGSEAFF,TGTGCCAGCAGTTTACTTACAGGGTCTGAAGCTTTCTTT
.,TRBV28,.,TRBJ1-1,CASRPLLKGAITEAFF,TGTGCCAGCAGGCCCCTACTTAAAGGGGCGATCACTGAAGCTTTCTTT
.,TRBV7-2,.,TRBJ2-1,CASSPGVYNEQFF,TGTGCCAGCAGCCCCGGGGTTTACAATGAGCAGTTCTTC
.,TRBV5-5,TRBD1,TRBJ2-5,CASSLTGEETQYF,TGTGCCAGCAGCCTGACAGGGGAAGAGACCCAGTACTTC
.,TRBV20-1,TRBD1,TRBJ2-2,CSASPGTGVGGELFF,TGCAGTGCTAGTCCCGGGACAGGGGTCGGCGGGGAGCTGTTTTTT
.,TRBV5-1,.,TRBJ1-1,CASYPGGRGSEAFF,TGCGCCAGCTACCCGGGGGGCAGGGGATCTGAAGCTTTCTTT
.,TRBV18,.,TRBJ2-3,CASSPLASAYTDTQYF,TGTGCCAGCTCACCACTAGCGTCGGCATACACAGATACGCAGTATTTT
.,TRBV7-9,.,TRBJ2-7,CASSPSFSYEQYF,TGTGCCAGCAGCCCGTCCTTCTCCTACGAGCAGTACTTC
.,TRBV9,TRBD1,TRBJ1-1,CASSVGTGGNTEAFF,TGTGCCAGCAGCGTAGGGACAGGGGGTAACACTGAAGCTTTCTTT
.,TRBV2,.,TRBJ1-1,CASSALGGGNTEAFF,TGTGCCAGCAGCGCTCTGGGCGGGGGGAACACTGAAGCTTTCTTT
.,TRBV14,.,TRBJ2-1,CASSQKRLWFPYNEQFF,TGTGCCAGCAGCCAGAAAAGGTTATGGTTTCCCTACAATGAGCAGTTCTTC
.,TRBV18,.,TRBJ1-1,CASSPTKGRNTEAFF,TGTGCCAGCTCACCCACAAAAGGGAGGAACACTGAAGCTTTCTTT
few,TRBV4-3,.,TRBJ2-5,CASSQDWTLGETQYF,TGCGCCAGCAGCCAAGATTGGACGTTGGGAGAGACCCAGTACTTC
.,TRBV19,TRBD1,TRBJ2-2,CASLDRGNTGELFF,TGTGCCAGTCTGGACAGGGGCAACACCGGGGAGCTGTTTTTT
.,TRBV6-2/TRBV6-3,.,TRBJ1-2,CASSYLNYGYTF,TGTGCCAGCAGTTACCTTAACTATGGCTACACCTTC
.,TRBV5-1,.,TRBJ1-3,CASSPQGQPSSGNTIYF,TGCGCCAGCAGCCCACAAGGGCAGCCCAGCTCTGGAAACACCATATATTTT
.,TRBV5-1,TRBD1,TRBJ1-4,CASSPGQGVEKLFF,TGCGCCAGCAGCCCAGGACAGGGGGTGGAAAAACTGTTTTTT
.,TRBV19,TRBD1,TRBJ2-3,CASGTGSDTQYF,TGTGCCAGCGGGACAGGGTCAGATACGCAGTATTTT
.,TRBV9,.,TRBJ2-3,CASSVEQGSTDTQYF,TGTGCCAGCAGCGTAGAACAGGGAAGCACAGATACGCAGTATTTT
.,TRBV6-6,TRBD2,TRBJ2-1,CASSYADGTSLFF,TGTGCCAGCAGTTACGCCGACGGGACTAGCCTGTTCTTC
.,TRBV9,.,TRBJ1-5,CASSPLEQGGGPQHF,TGTGCCAGCAGCCCTCTTGAACAGGGAGGAGGGCCCCAGCATTTT
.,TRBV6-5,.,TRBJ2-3,CASKKRRGHTDTQYF,TGTGCCAGCAAAAAACGTCGGGGCCACACAGATACGCAGTATTTT
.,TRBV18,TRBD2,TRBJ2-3,CASSLVSGVDTQYF,TGTGCCAGCTCACTGGTGAGCGGGGTCGATACGCAGTATTTT
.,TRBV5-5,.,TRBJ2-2,CASSLGVTGELFF,TGTGCCAGCAGCTTGGGGGTCACCGGGGAGCTGTTTTTT
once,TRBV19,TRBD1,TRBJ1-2,CASSIRRGLDGYTF,TGTGCCAGTAGTATTCGCAGGGGGCTGGATGGCTACACCTTC
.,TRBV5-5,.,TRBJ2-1,CASSLEGTSYNEQFF,TGTGCCAGCAGCTTGGAGGGGACATCCTACAATGAGCAGTTCTTC
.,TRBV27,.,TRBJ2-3,CASPPRRGRTDTQYF,TGTGCCAGCCCCCCCCGACGGGGGCGGACAGATACGCAGTATTTT
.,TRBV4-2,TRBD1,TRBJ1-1,CASSPGQDLMNTEAFF,TGTGCCAGCAGCCCGGGACAGGACCTCATGAACACTGAAGCTTTCTTT
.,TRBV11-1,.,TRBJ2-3,CASSRYRQATDTQYF,TGTGCCAGCAGCCGGTACCGACAGGCCACAGATACGCAGTATTTT
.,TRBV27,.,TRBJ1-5,CASSPRDKVQPQHF,TGTGCCAGCAGTCCCCGGGACAAGGTCCAGCCCCAGCATTTT
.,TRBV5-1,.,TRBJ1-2,CASSPGDSNYGYTF,TGCGCCAGCAGCCCAGGGGATTCTAACTATGGCTACACCTTC
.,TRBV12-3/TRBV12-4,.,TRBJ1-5,CASSLSGNQPQHF,TGTGCCAGCAGTTTGTCAGGCAATCAGCCCCAGCATTTT
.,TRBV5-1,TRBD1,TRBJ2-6,CASSFNSPARGSTGANVLTF,TGCGCCAGCAGCTTCAACAGCCCCGCCAGGGGGTCAACTGGGGCCAACGTCCTGACTTTC
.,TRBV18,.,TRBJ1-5,CASSPVSGGRNQPQHF,TGTGCCAGCTCACCAGTGTCCGGAGGACGCAATCAGCCCCAGCATTTT
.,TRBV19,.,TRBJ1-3,CASKSQVTGNTIYF,TGTGCCAGTAAGAGCCAGGTCACTGGGAACACCATATATTTT
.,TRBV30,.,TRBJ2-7,CAWRGRAATQYF,TGTGCCTGGAGGGGACGGGCTGCGACGCAGTACTTC